A single sample is the source of the 30 T cell receptor beta chains below, sequenced in a study of CD8+ T cells in alopecia areata. CD4, CD8alpha, NKG2D, NKG2ACE and other markers were used to sort pooled cutaneous lymph node cells. Extracted RNA was reverse transcribed into cDNA, the sequencing template. Generated by immunoSEQ multiplex PCR, the TCRdb table keeps only in-frame clones and is missing some. The sample gives around 300,000 clones, none seen only once, and the top ten clones hold 1.2%. Source material: CD4+ T cells sorted from a lymph node. These receptors were obtained from a C3H/HeJ mouse with alopecia areata. For this mouse line, the MHC haplotype is H2-k.

This clone has a handful of counts. Gene and germline names: mouse. The DNA ends 4 residues before the CDR3 does, and the rest of the CDR3 is filled in from the germline J gene. The chain uses TRBV1 and TRBJ2-5; D is possibly TRBD2 (6 bases). The CDR3 loop spans 13 amino acids. The germline V gene encodes CDR1 NSQYPW and CDR2 LRSPGD (reference sequence). CDR3 DNA (partial): TGCACCTGCAGTGCAAATGGGGGAGAC. Protein: CTCSANGGD. The entire CDR3 sequence reads CTCSANGGDTQYF.

This clone showed up many times. Gene labels here are mouse ones. Read sequence stops 4 residues before the CDR3 end, and the germline J gene provides the missing end. V is TRBV1 and J is TRBJ2-5; TRBD1 agrees at 10 bases. There are 13 residues in the CDR3. Germline lookup yields CDR1 NSQYPW and CDR2 LRSPGD (reference sequence). The part of the CDR3 DNA that was read is TGCACCTGCAGTGGACAGGGGGCTGAC. Encoded protein: CTCSGQGAD. The CDR3, in full, reads CTCSGQGADTQYF.

A remark on this clone: Gene labels here are mouse ones. The CDR3 goes on 4 residues after the read ends, and that part is filled in from the germline J gene. The V call is TRBV13-1, the J call TRBJ2-3, with TRBD2 as a possible D gene (5 bases). Looked up from germline, CDR1 is NSHNY and CDR2 is SYGAGN. There are 15 residues in the CDR3. Trimming left V 4 bases short and J 0 bases short, with 12 bases between. The DNA read from the CDR3 is TGTGCCAGCAGTCCAACTGGTTCTAGTGCAGAA. Protein sequence: CASSPTGSSAE. The CDR3 as a whole reads CASSPTGSSAETLYF.

This clone was picked up a small number of times. Mouse germline and gene names are used. Coverage ceases 4 residues before the CDR3 finishes, and the germline J gene fills in the end. Other nucleotide sequences from this sample produce the same CDR3. The rearrangement joins TRBV1 to TRBJ2-3; 8 nucleotides align to TRBD2. The CDR3 extends over 15 amino acids. V was clipped by 3 bases and J by 1 base; unmatched bases: 3. Germline values: CDR1 NSQYPW, CDR2 LRSPGD (reference sequence). The CDR3 reads CTCSAPTGGAETLYF. The covered CDR3 bases are TGCACCTGCAGTGCTCCGACTGGGGGTGCAGAA.

This clone appeared a few times. Mouse gene names and germline throughout. Coverage ceases 4 residues before the CDR3 finishes, and the germline J gene fills in the end. The chain carries TRBV19 and TRBJ1-1; tentative D call: TRBD1 (6 bases). Germline CDR1 reads FNHDT; CDR2 reads SITEND (reference sequence). This CDR3 contains 14 residues. CDR3 amino acids: CASSIGAGTTEVFF. CDR3 DNA, as far as it was read: TGTGCCAGCAGTATAGGAGCCGGGACAACA. Using reference TRBV19 and TRBJ1-1 for the parts outside the CDR3, the full variable domain is GGIITQTPKFLIGQEGQKLTLKCQQNFNHDTMYWYRQDSGKGLRLIYYSITENDLQKGDLSEGYDASREKKSSFSLTVTSAQKNEMAVFLCASSIGAGTTEVFFGKGTRLTVV.

This clone was counted at least ten times. Gene names denote mouse genes. The read ends 4 residues before the CDR3 terminus; that terminus is restored from the germline J gene. The sample carries other DNA sequences with the same CDR3. The chain recombines TRBV4 with TRBJ1-2, with D tentatively TRBD1 (6 bases). V dropped 3 bases and J dropped 0 bases, with 8 bases sitting between them. Germline V gene lookup returns CDR1 LGHDT and CDR2 YNNKQL (reference sequence). The length of the CDR3 is 14 residues. The chain's CDR3 is CASSYGTTNSDYTF. The sequenced part of the CDR3 DNA is TGTGCCAGCAGCTACGGGACAACAAACTCC.

About this clone itself: Mouse gene names and germline throughout. The CDR3: CASSSTGPETLYF. The sequenced CDR3 bases are TGTGCCAGCAGCTCGACAGGGCCAGAA. The genes are TRBV5 and TRBJ2-3; 7 nucleotides match TRBD1. The missing CDR3 end, 4 residues past where the read stops, is filled in from the germline J gene. The trim removed 5 bases at V and 4 bases at J, leaving 3 bases unmatched. This CDR3 comprises 13 residues. From germline, CDR1 is LGHNA and CDR2 YNLKQL (reference sequence).

This clone was counted a few times. The CDR3 does not close with the conserved phenylalanine or tryptophan, likely indicating a read error. It is unclear where the CDR3 begins or ends on the DNA, so no DNA is shown, and the CDR3 is as TCRdb lists it. Mouse gene names apply. The chain recombines TRBV16 with TRBJ1-7; TRBD1 was called by the table and not checked on the DNA. TRBJ1-7 is annotated as an ORF whose role is uncertain. Including both end residues, the CDR3 is 13 amino acids long. Germline V gene lookup returns CDR1 SGHSA and CDR2 FRNQAP. CDR3 residues: CASSLDRGQLDDH.

As to this clone: The gene names here belong to mouse. From the germline J gene comes the end of the CDR3, since the read stops 4 residues before it. The chain combines TRBV13-1 with TRBJ2-7; 10 nucleotides agree with TRBD1. Trimming removed 1 base from V and 0 bases from J; junction bases left unmatched: 1. CDR1 NSHNY and CDR2 SYGAGN come from the germline V gene. The CDR3 spans 15 residues. The CDR3: CASSDRDRGSYEQYF. CDR3 DNA, as far as it was read: TGTGCCAGCAGTGATCGGGACAGGGGCTCCTAT.

This clone was found many times. Genes and germline come from the mouse. At the DNA level, this CDR3 is encoded by other sequences in the same sample as well. The CDR3 bases that were read are TGTGCCAGCAGTATCGACAACTAT. Translating gives CASSIDNY. The full CDR3 reads CASSIDNYEQYF. The V call is TRBV19, the J call TRBJ2-7; D gene ambiguous. The CDR3 end lies 4 residues beyond the end of the read and is filled in from the germline J gene. The CDR3 totals 12 residues. Germline loops: CDR1 FNHDT, CDR2 SITEND (reference sequence). The ends were cut back, 2 bases at V and 3 bases at J, with 6 bases in the middle.

This clone was recorded a few times. Mouse gene names apply. The read comes to an end 4 residues before the CDR3 does, leaving the germline J gene to fill in the end. The chain couples TRBV13-1 to TRBJ1-2, with TRBD1 matching over 9 bases. V lost 2 bases and J lost 3; bases outside the gene matches: 5. The CDR3 is 15 amino acids. Germline CDR1 NSHNY, CDR2 SYGAGN. Partial CDR3 DNA: TGTGCCAGCAGTGAGTTGAACAGGGGGCACTCC. Its translation: CASSELNRGHS. The full CDR3 is CASSELNRGHSDYTF.

This clone was seen a few times. Genes here carry mouse names. The DNA ends 4 residues before the CDR3 does, and the rest of the CDR3 is filled in from the germline J gene. Other DNA sequences in the sample encode the same CDR3. The V call is TRBV5, the J call TRBJ2-2, with D possibly TRBD1 on 6 matching bases. Trimming removed 0 bases at V and 0 bases at J, with 8 bases between. The germline gives CDR1 LGHNA, CDR2 YNLKQL (reference sequence). The CDR3 has 16 residues. CDR3 protein: CASSQEAGANTGQLYF. The DNA read from the CDR3 is TGTGCCAGCAGCCAAGAGGCAGGGGCAAACACCGGG.

On this clone itself: Mouse gene names and germline throughout. The CDR3 end lies 3 residues beyond the end of the read and is filled in from the germline J gene. The chain is built from TRBV19 and TRBJ1-6; the D gene is possibly TRBD1 (6 bases). TRBJ1-6 is an ORF; its function is uncertain. V was pared by 5 bases and J by 5 bases, with 14 bases between. This CDR3 contains 15 residues. The germline CDR1 and CDR2 sequences are FNHDT and SITEND (reference sequence). The chain's CDR3 is CASSRQAENNSPLYF. The CDR3 bases that were read are TGTGCCAGCAGCCGACAGGCAGAGAATAATTCGCCC.

Of note for this clone: Genes and germline are mouse. Sequencing ends 4 residues short of the CDR3 end; the germline J gene provides the rest. This chain connects TRBV19 to TRBJ1-2; 7 bases are shared with TRBD1. The CDR3 totals 14 residues. Unmatched junction bases numbered 3, after V lost 2 bases and J lost 2 bases. CDR1 is FNHDT, CDR2 SITEND, per germline (reference sequence). The CDR3 DNA, read in part, is TGTGCCAGCAGTATCCAGGGGGTCAACTCC. Amino acid sequence: CASSIQGVNS. The whole CDR3 sequence reads CASSIQGVNSDYTF.

This clone occurred a few times. Gene names are the mouse ones. The read terminates 4 residues ahead of where the CDR3 ends, so the germline J gene completes it. The rearrangement links TRBV31 to TRBJ2-1; TRBD2 matches 10 bases. V gave up 4 bases and J gave up 4 bases; unmatched junction bases: 4. Germline V gene lookup returns CDR1 GKSSPN and CDR2 SITVG. The CDR3 spans 14 residues. Partial CDR3 DNA: TGTGCCTGGAAGGGACTGGGGCTTTATGCT. It yields the protein CAWKGLGLYA. The whole CDR3 region reads CAWKGLGLYAEQFF.

This clone was counted only a few times. Gene names are mouse gene names. The read halts 4 residues ahead of the CDR3 end, with the missing end drawn from the germline J gene. The V call is TRBV13-1, the J call TRBJ2-2; 10 bases agree with TRBD2. The CDR3 covers 17 residues. V was clipped by 1 base and J by 4 bases; unmatched bases: 7. The germline V gene encodes CDR1 NSHNY and CDR2 SYGAGN. CDR3 DNA (partial): TGTGCCAGCAGTGATTCCCTGACTGGGGGGTCCACCGGG. This codes for CASSDSLTGGSTG. The whole CDR3 region reads CASSDSLTGGSTGQLYF.

This clone came up a few times. All gene names here are mouse names. Sequencing ends 4 residues short of the CDR3 end; the germline J gene provides the rest. The V call is TRBV14, the J call TRBJ2-4, with 14 bases that match TRBD2. V dropped 4 bases and J dropped 1; count of bases not matched to a gene: 2. The CDR3 is 16 amino acids. CDR1 is SGHDT and CDR2 is FRDEAV in the germline V gene. CDR3 region: CASSRDWGGGQNTLYF. The CDR3 bases that were read are TGTGCCAGCAGTCGGGACTGGGGGGGCGGTCAAAAC.

With respect to this clone: The genes and germline here are from mouse. The read ends 4 residues shy of where the CDR3 ends; the end is completed using the germline J gene. The same CDR3 arises from other DNA sequences in this sample as well. The chain employs TRBV13-3 and TRBJ2-1, with 14 bases fitting TRBD2. This CDR3 is 16 amino acids long. CDR1 NNHDY and CDR2 SYVADS come from the germline V gene. The ends lost 3 bases at V and 5 bases at J; junction bases unmatched: 4. CDR3 DNA (partial): TGTGCCAGCAGTGGGGGACTGGGGGGGCGCGATGCT. Translation: CASSGGLGGRDA. The CDR3 reads in full as CASSGGLGGRDAEQFF.

There are a few counts of this clone. Mouse names are used for the genes. The CDR3 extends 4 residues past the end of the read, so its final part is completed from the germline J gene. The chain links TRBV13-1 to TRBJ2-2; 9 nucleotides line up with TRBD2. V was clipped by 1 base and J by 2 bases; unmatched bases: 9. This CDR3 has 18 residues. The V gene's germline CDR1 is NSHNY and CDR2 SYGAGN. The CDR3 DNA, read in part, is TGTGCCAGCAGTGATCGGCGACTGGGGGTACTGAACACCGGG. This translates into CASSDRRLGVLNTG. The CDR3 in full is CASSDRRLGVLNTGQLYF.

This clone was observed a handful of times. Gene names and germline refer to mouse. The read falls 4 residues short of the CDR3 end, and the missing part is taken from the germline J gene. The same CDR3 arises from other DNA sequences in this sample as well. The chain employs TRBV1 and TRBJ2-7; D is possibly TRBD2 (6 bases). The germline gives CDR1 NSQYPW, CDR2 LRSPGD (reference sequence). The CDR3 consists of 11 residues. The CDR3 protein is CTCSGGYEQYF. The covered CDR3 bases are TGCACCTGCTCCGGGGGGTAT.

Comments on this clone: The germline and genes are mouse ones. The CDR3 end falls 3 residues outside the read, so it is completed with the germline J gene. The chain couples TRBV1 to TRBJ1-6, with TRBD1 matching 11 bases. TRBJ1-6 is given ORF status, its function remaining uncertain. The CDR3 is 17 amino acids. V gave up 5 bases and J gave up 0 bases; unmatched junction bases: 3. CDR1 and CDR2 from the germline V gene are NSQYPW and LRSPGD (reference sequence). The sequenced part of the CDR3 DNA is TGCACCTGCAGTCGGACAGGGGGCCTTTCCTATAATTCGCCC. It is translated as CTCSRTGGLSYNSP. The entire CDR3 is CTCSRTGGLSYNSPLYF.

Remarks on this clone: Mouse names are used for the genes. Coverage ceases 4 residues before the CDR3 finishes, and the germline J gene fills in the end. The V and J genes are TRBV5 and TRBJ2-1, with D unresolved. The length of the CDR3 is 13 residues. Germline V lookup: CDR1 LGHNA, CDR2 YNLKQL (reference sequence). Trimming took 4 bases from V and 5 from J, leaving 9 bases between them. CDR3 amino acids: CASSPRGNAEQFF. Incomplete CDR3 DNA: TGTGCCAGCAGCCCCCGAGGTAATGCT.

This clone was seen a handful of times. Gene and germline names: mouse. Coverage ceases 3 residues before the CDR3 finishes, and the germline J gene fills in the end. V usage is TRBV19 and J usage is TRBJ1-6, with 9 bases matching TRBD1. TRBJ1-6 is known as an ORF, though its function is uncertain. The germline V gene has CDR1 FNHDT and CDR2 SITEND (reference sequence). Trimming took 4 bases from V and 2 from J; bases not matched to a gene: 7. The CDR3 is made up of 17 amino acids. CDR3 DNA (partial): TGTGCCAGCAGTCCATCCCGGGACAGGGCCTATAATTCGCCC. Translating gives CASSPSRDRAYNSP. The CDR3, in full, reads CASSPSRDRAYNSPLYF.

A word on this clone: The gene names given are mouse names. The CDR3 end falls 4 residues outside the read, so it is completed with the germline J gene. The V gene is TRBV31, the J gene TRBJ2-2; TRBD1 matches 10 bases. Germline-derived CDR1 and CDR2 are GKSSPN and SITVG. This CDR3 has 14 residues. Trimming at V came to 3 bases and at J to 2 bases, leaving 0 bases not matched to a gene. The CDR3 spells CAWRGQGNTGQLYF. Incomplete CDR3 DNA: TGTGCCTGGAGGGGACAGGGGAACACCGGG.

In regard to this clone: Genes and germline come from the mouse. The CDR3 extends 4 residues past the end of the read, so its final part is completed from the germline J gene. The V gene is TRBV31, the J gene TRBJ2-7; a weak D match, TRBD2 (5 bases). The CDR3 sequence is 15 residues long. V dropped 0 bases and J dropped 0 bases, with 12 bases sitting between them. Germline assignment: CDR1 GKSSPN and CDR2 SITVG. The part of the CDR3 DNA that was read is TGTGCCTGGAGTCTAGTGGGGTTCAGCTCCTAT. Translation gives CAWSLVGFSSY. The full CDR3 is CAWSLVGFSSYEQYF.

Of note for this clone: The gene symbols are mouse symbols. The read ends 4 residues shy of where the CDR3 ends; the end is completed using the germline J gene. The V and J genes are TRBV31 and TRBJ2-4; D possibly corresponds to TRBD1 (5 bases). The V gene's germline CDR1 is GKSSPN and CDR2 SITVG. The CDR3 covers 16 residues. The germline V and J ends were trimmed by 1 base and 0 bases, with 14 bases remaining between them. The CDR3 is CAWSRTTTTSQNTLYF. CDR3 DNA, as far as it was read: TGTGCCTGGAGTCGGACAACCACAACTAGTCAAAAC. The full variable domain, with the rest looked up from reference TRBV31 and TRBJ2-4, is AQTIHQWPVAEIKAVGSPLSLGCTIKGKSSPNLYWYWQATGGTLQQLFYSITVGQVESVVQLNLSASRPKDDQFILSTEKLLLSHSGFYLCAWSRTTTTSQNTLYFGAGTRLSVL.

As regards this clone: Gene names are mouse gene names. Read data end 4 residues before the CDR3 end; the end is taken from the germline J gene. V gene TRBV19 combines with J gene TRBJ2-5, with 8 bases that match TRBD2. CDR1 and CDR2 (germline): FNHDT, SITEND (reference sequence). The CDR3 length is 14 residues. CDR3 DNA, as far as it was read: TGTGCCAGCAGTATTCGGGGGGGCGTGGAC. Translated: CASSIRGGVD. The whole CDR3 is CASSIRGGVDTQYF.

The sample holds a few counts of this clone. Gene names are mouse gene names. The CDR3 end falls 4 residues outside the read, so it is completed with the germline J gene. The rearrangement uses TRBV17 and TRBJ1-1; D not certain. V lost 4 bases and J 1 base, leaving 4 bases between the germline ends. CDR3 length: 12 residues. Germline loops: CDR1 MNHDT, CDR2 YYDKIL. The CDR3 reads CASSTINTEVFF. The CDR3 DNA, read in part, is TGTGCTAGCAGTACAATAAACACA. The full variable domain, completed using reference TRBV17 and TRBJ1-1, is DTTVKQNPRYKLARVGKPVNLICSQTMNHDTMYWYQKKPNQAPKLLLFYYDKILNREADTFEKFQSSRPNNSFCSLYIGSAGLEYSAMYLCASSTINTEVFFGKGTRLTVV.

This clone has just a few counts. Germline and genes: mouse. The read stops 4 residues short of the end of the CDR3; the missing end is completed from the germline J gene. This chain connects TRBV3 to TRBJ1-2; no firm D call. V was shortened by 1 base and J by 2 bases, with 5 bases between the two germline ends. The CDR3 has 13 residues. Germline V gives CDR1 SNHLY, CDR2 FYNGKV (reference sequence). The chain's CDR3 is CASSLEGNSDYTF. The part of the CDR3 DNA that was read is TGTGCCAGCAGCTTAGAAGGGAACTCC.

This clone was observed a handful of times. The genes and germline here are from mouse. Sequencing ends 4 residues short of the CDR3 end; the germline J gene provides the rest. Other DNA sequences in this sample translate to the same CDR3. The chain carries TRBV1 and TRBJ2-5; no firm D call. Trimming took 0 bases from V and 2 from J, leaving 9 bases between them. CDR1 is NSQYPW and CDR2 is LRSPGD in the germline V gene (reference sequence). The CDR3 covers 15 residues. The CDR3: CTCSADRGFQDTQYF. The DNA read from the CDR3 is TGCACCTGCAGTGCAGATCGAGGGTTCCAAGAC. The variable domain in full, completed from reference TRBV1 and TRBJ2-5, reads VTLLEQNPRWRLVPRGQAVNLRCILKNSQYPWMSWYQQDLQKQLQWLFTLRSPGDKEVKSLPGADYLATRVTDTELRLQVANMSQGRTLYCTCSADRGFQDTQYFGPGTRLLVL.